This TCR beta chain emerged from a study of blood T cell repertoires in COVID-19. Authors' analysis steps: Reference gene primer amplification in the assay estimated nucleated cell counts. The table came from immunoSEQ multiplex PCR; TCRdb's copy has only in-frame clones and leaves some out. V and J calls plus clone size are reproduced from that table; the DNA served to infer D and trimming. The sample includes approximately 180,000 clones, roughly 82% of them seen just once. Regarding this clone: Germline is not matched at one junction end, which may reflect a read error.

CDR3 length equals 14 residues. CDR1 is MNHEY and CDR2 is SVGEGT in the germline V gene. Sequencing was carried out using peripheral blood. The chain carries TRBV6-2 or TRBV6-3 and TRBJ1-3; D is perhaps TRBD1 (6 bases). This clonotype was obtained from a woman in her 70s with acute or convalescent COVID-19. The CDR3 sequence: CAGSKGTLGNTIYF. The CDR3 nucleotides read TGTGCCGGCAGTAAAGGGACACTCGGAAACACCATATATTTT.